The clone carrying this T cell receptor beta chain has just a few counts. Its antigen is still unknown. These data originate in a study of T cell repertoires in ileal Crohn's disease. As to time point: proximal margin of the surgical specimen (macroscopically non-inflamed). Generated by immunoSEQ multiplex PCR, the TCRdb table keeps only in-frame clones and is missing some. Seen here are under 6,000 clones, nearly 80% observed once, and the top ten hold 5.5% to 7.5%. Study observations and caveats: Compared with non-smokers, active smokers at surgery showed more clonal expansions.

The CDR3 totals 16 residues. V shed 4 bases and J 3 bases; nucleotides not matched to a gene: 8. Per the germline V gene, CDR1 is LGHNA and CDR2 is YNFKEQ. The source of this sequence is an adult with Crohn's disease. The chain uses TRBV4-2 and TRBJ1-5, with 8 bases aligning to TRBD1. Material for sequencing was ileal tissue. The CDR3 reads CASSLTTGDPNQPQHF. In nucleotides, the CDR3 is TGTGCCAGCAGCCTCACGACAGGGGACCCCAATCAGCCCCAGCATTTT.